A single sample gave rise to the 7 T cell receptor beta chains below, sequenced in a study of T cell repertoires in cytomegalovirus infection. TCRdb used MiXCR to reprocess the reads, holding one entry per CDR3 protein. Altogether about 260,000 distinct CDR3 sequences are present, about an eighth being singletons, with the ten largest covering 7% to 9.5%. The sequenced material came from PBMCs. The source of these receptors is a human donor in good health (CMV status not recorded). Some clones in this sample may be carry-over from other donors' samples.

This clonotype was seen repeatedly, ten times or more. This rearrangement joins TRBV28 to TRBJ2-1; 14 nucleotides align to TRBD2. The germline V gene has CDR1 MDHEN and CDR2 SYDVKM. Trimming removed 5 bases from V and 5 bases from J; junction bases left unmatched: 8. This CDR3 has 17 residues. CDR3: CASSPTSGRADDNEQFF. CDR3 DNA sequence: TGTGCCAGCAGTCCGACTAGCGGGAGGGCCGACGACAATGAGCAGTTCTTC.

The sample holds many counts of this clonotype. The CDR3 nucleotides read TGTGCCACCAGCAGTGGTAGCAGCTTCACTGAAGCTTTCTTT. Its translation: CATSSGSSFTEAFF. The chain combines TRBV15 with TRBJ1-1, with no clear D. V shed 3 bases and J shed 4 bases, with 12 bases lying between them. CDR3 length equals 14 residues. Germline CDR1 and CDR2: LNHNV and YYDKDF (reference sequence).

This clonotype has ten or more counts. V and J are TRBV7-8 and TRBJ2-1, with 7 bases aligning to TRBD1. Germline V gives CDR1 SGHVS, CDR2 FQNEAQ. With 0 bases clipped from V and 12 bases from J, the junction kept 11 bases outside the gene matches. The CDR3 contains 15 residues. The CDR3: CASSLAGLRQGVQFF. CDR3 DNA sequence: TGTGCCAGCAGCTTAGCGGGGTTACGACAGGGTGTGCAGTTCTTC.

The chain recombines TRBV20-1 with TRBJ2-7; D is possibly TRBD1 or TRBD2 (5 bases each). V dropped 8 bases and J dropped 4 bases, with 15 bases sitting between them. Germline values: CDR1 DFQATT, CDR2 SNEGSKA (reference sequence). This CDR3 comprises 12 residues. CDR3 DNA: TGCAGTTACCGGGACCAGGGTTACGAGCAGTACTTC. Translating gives CSYRDQGYEQYF.

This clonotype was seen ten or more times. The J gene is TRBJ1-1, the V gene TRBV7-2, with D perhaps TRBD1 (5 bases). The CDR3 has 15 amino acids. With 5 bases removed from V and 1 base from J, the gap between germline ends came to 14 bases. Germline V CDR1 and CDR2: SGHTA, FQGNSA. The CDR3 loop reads CASSGGPGPNTEAFF. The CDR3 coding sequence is TGTGCCAGCAGCGGCGGTCCAGGGCCGAACACTGAAGCTTTCTTT. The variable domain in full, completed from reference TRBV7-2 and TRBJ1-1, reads GAGVSQSPSNKVTEKGKDVELRCDPISGHTALYWYRQSLGQGLEFLIYFQGNSAPDKSGLPSDRFSAERTGGSVSTLTIQRTQQEDSAVYLCASSGGPGPNTEAFFGQGTRLTVV.

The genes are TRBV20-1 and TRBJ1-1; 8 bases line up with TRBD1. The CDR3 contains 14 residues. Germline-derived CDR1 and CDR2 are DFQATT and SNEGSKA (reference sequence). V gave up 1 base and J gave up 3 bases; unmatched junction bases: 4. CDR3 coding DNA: TGCAGTGCTAGAGGGGGGACAGGTGACACTGAAGCTTTCTTT. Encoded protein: CSARGGTGDTEAFF.

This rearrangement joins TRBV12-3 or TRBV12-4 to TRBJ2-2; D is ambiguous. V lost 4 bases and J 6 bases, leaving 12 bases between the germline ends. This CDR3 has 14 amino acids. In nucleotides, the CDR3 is TGTGCCAGCAGTTCGTCAAAAGTAGCCGGGGAGCTGTTTTTT. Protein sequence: CASSSSKVAGELFF.